This T cell receptor (beta chain) is drawn from a study of cytomegalovirus exposure and HLA in healthy donors. Broader study findings: In a later analysis, at a false discovery rate of 0.05, 16,951 TCR beta sequences were associated with HLA alleles. Presence/absence analyses assumed roughly uniform sequencing depth across donors, which may not hold.

Each donor's status was that of a healthy bone marrow donor. The CDR3 loop spans 14 amino acids. Germline V gene data show CDR1 as SGHVS and CDR2 as FQNEAQ. J gave up 5 bases and V 3 bases, and 5 bases lay outside the gene matches. Comments on this clone: Its antigen is still unknown.

Amplification used 60 Vbeta primers and 13 Jbeta primers. Using immunoSEQ multiplex PCR, the repertoire was profiled, and TCRdb retains in-frame clones only, with some absent. The data show more than 100,000 clones, about 75% seen once. The sequencing input was PBMCs. The sequence derives from a man aged 55-75 years in good health and CMV-seropositive. The chain carries TRBV7-8 and TRBJ2-7; 9 nucleotides match TRBD1. CDR3 region: CASSFTGGYDEQYF. For the CDR3, the DNA is TGTGCCAGCAGCTTCACAGGGGGCTACGACGAGCAGTACTTC.